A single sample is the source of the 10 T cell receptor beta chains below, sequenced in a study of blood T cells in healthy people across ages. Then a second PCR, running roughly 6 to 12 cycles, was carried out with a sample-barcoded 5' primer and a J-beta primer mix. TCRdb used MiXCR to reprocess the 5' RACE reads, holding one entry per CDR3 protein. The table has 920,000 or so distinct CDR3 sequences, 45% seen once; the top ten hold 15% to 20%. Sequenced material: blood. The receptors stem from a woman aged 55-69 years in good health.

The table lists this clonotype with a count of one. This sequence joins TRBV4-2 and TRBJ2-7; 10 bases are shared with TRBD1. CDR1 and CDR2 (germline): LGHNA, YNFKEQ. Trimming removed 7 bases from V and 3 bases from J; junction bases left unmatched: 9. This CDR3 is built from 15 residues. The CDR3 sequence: CASNTRQGAYYEQYF. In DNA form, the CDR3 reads TGTGCCAGCAACACCCGACAGGGGGCGTACTACGAGCAGTACTTC.

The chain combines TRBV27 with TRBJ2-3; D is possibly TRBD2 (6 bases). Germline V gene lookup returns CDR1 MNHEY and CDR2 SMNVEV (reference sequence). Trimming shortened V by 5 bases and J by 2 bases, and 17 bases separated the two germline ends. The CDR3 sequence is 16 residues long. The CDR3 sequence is CASSPLGGMVTDTQYF. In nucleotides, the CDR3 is TGTGCCAGCAGTCCGCTGGGCGGGATGGTCACAGATACGCAGTATTTT.

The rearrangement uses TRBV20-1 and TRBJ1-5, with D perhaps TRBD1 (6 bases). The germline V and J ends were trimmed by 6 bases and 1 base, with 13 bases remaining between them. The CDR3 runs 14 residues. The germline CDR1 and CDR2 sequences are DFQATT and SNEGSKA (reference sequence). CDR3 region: CSALRGGSNQPQHF. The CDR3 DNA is TGCAGTGCCCTCAGGGGTGGAAGCAATCAGCCCCAGCATTTT.

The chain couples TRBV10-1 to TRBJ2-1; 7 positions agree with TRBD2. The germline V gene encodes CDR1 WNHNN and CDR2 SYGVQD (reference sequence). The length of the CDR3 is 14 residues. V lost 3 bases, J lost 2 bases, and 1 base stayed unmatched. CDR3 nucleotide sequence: TGCGCCAGCAGTGACCGGGGGGCCTACAATGAGCAGTTCTTC. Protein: CASSDRGAYNEQFF.

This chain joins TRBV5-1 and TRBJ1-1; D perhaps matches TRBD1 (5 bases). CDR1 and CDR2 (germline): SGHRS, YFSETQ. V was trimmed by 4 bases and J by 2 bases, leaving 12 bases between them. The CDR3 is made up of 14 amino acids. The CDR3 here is CASSKTATNTEAFF. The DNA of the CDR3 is TGCGCCAGCAGCAAGACAGCAACCAACACTGAAGCTTTCTTT. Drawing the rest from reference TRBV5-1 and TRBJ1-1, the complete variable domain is KAGVTQTPRYLIKTRGQQVTLSCSPISGHRSVSWYQQTPGQGLQFLFEYFSETQRNKGNFPGRFSGRQFSNSRSEMNVSTLELGDSALYLCASSKTATNTEAFFGQGTRLTVV.

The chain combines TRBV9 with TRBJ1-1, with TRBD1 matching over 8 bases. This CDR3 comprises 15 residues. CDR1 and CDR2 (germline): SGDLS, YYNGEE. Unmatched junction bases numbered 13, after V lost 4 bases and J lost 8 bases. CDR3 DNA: TGTGCCAGCAGCCCGCCCGACAGGGGATGGAGGGAAGCTTTCTTT. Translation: CASSPPDRGWREAFF.

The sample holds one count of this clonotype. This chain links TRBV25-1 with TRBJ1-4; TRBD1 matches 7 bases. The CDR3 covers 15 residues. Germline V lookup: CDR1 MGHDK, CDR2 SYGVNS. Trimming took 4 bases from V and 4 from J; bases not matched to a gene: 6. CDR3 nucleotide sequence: TGTGCCAGCAGTGCAACGGACAGGTTTAATGAAAAACTGTTTTTT. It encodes CASSATDRFNEKLFF.

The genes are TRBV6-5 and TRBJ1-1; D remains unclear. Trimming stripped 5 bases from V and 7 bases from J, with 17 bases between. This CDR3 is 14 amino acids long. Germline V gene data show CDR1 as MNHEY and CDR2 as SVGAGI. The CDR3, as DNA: TGTGCCAGCAGTGACCCGAGACCTGAAGGTGAAGCTTTCTTT. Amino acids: CASSDPRPEGEAFF.

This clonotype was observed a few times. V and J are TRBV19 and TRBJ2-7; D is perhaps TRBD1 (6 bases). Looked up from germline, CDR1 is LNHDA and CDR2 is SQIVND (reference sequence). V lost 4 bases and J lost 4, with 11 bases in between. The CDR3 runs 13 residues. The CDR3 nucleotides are TGTGCCAGTAGTACCCAACAGGGTTACGAGCAGTACTTC. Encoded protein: CASSTQQGYEQYF. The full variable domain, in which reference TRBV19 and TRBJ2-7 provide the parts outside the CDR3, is DGGITQSPKYLFRKEGQNVTLSCEQNLNHDAMYWYRQDPGQGLRLIYYSQIVNDFQKGDIAEGYSVSREKKESFPLTVTSAQKNPTAFYLCASSTQQGYEQYFGPGTRLTVT.

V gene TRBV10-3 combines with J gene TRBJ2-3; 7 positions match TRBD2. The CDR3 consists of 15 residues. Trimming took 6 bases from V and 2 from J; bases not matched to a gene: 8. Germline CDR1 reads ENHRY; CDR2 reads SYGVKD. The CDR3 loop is CAISVRGTNTDTQYF. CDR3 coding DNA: TGTGCCATCAGCGTACGGGGGACTAACACAGATACGCAGTATTTT.